Included here is one T cell receptor beta chain sequence, with context. Its antigen is not known. The CDR3 runs to 16 residues. CDR1 is MGHRA, CDR2 YSYEKL, per germline. Deletions cut 5 bases from V and 0 bases from J, with 13 bases between. Expressed TCRB transcripts were sequenced, since all the RNA that had been isolated was reverse transcribed. Method: immunoSEQ multiplex PCR; TCRdb's copy keeps in-frame clones and lacks some. The sample contains approximately 470,000 clones, roughly 31% of which appear only once. The data were obtained in a study of beta chain features in type 1 diabetes. Points from the study as a whole: PCR might pick shorter templates more often, in the same way for patients and controls.

Sequences were obtained from naive CD4+ T cells from blood. V usage is TRBV4-1 and J usage is TRBJ1-4; D unresolved. The source of this sequence is a man aged 18 to 30 in good health. This chain's CDR3 is CASSYSAKATNEKLFF. CDR3 DNA: TGCGCCAGCAGCTATTCCGCGAAAGCAACTAATGAAAAACTGTTTTTT.